This T cell receptor (beta chain) comes out of a study of blood T cell repertoires in COVID-19 (dated by TCRdb to 2018 to 2021). Study-wide context: Samples from collaborators originated in the United States, Italy and Spain and spanned both the acute and convalescent phases of COVID-19. Where available, HLA class I and class II types were obtained from metadata supplied by the sample provider rather than from assay-based typing. The repertoires were released in a freely available public database intended as a resource for research on the immune response to SARS-CoV-2. The material from the prospective study consisted of cDNA or gDNA derived from T cells, B-cell-depleted T cells, or PBMCs. The dataset comprised deeply sampled blood TCRbeta repertoires from subjects exposed to, actively infected with, or recovered from COVID-19. The samples were drawn from two sources: the first 160 participants of the ongoing ImmuneRACE study, and some 1,300 subjects contributed by 6 global collaborators. A de-identified subject ID, COVID-19 status, age in years and sex were almost always included in the sample metadata. General study outcomes and caveats: The amount of clinical and demographic metadata varied by source and participant and was provided uncurated.

From the germline V gene, CDR1 is MDHEN and CDR2 is SYDVKM. V is pruned by 6 bases and J by 8 bases, leaving 2 bases of the junction without a gene match. Inclusive of the bounding cysteine and phenylalanine, the CDR3 is 11 residues long. Only the CDR3 DNA is retained, 33 bases long and in frame from the first base. Worth noting for this clone: Its recognized antigen is unknown. One base away there is no much larger clone; base qualities are not given.

Collaborating institutions collected whole blood in K2EDTA tubes following their own protocols. Collaborator samples were shipped for TCRbeta analysis as frozen whole blood, isolated PBMCs, or DNA extracted from either sample type. The immunoSEQ Assay, a bias-controlled multiplex PCR, was used to amplify TCRbeta CDR3 regions from genomic DNA. As for how the authors treated the data: The number of nucleated cells in each sample was estimated by amplification of reference gene primers within the assay. To quantify the absolute abundance of each unique TCRbeta CDR3 rearrangement, sequence reads were collapsed and filtered. For each sample, productive Simpson clonality was calculated as the square root of Simpson's diversity index across productive rearrangements. Held by TCRdb, this immuneACCESS table contains in-frame sequences only and omits some clones. Under half of the omission traces to an unresolved V gene where checked; the cause of the rest is unknown. The V and J calls and clone size were taken over from that table, and D and trimming were inferred from the DNA. Across this sample there are tens of thousands of clones, with around nine tenths seen only once. Over 0.95% of the sample belongs to the ten largest clones.

The TCR was taken from a woman aged 55 to 70 with acute or convalescent COVID-19. Sequencing was carried out using peripheral blood. The chain links TRBV28 with TRBJ1-1; 8 bases in between match TRBD1. The base sequence is TGTGCCAGCAGGCGGGACAGGGAAGCTTTCTTT. This encodes CASRRDREAFF.